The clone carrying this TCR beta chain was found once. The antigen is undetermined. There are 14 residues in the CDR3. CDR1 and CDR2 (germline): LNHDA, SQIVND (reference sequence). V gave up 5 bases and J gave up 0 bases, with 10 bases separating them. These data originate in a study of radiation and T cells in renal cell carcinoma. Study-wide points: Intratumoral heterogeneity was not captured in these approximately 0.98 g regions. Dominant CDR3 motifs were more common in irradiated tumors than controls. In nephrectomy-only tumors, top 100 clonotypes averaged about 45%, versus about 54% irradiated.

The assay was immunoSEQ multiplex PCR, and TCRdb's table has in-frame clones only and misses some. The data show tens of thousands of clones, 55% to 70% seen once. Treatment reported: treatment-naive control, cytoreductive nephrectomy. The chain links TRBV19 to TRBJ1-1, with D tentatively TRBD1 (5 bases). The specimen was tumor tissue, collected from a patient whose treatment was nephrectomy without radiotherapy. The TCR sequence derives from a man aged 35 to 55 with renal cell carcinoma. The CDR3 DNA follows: TGTGCCAGTAGTGAGGGGTGGCTGAACACTGAAGCTTTCTTT. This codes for CASSEGWLNTEAFF.